This T cell receptor beta chain was sequenced for a study of immune heterogeneity within non-small cell lung tumors. About the study: In total, the tumors were 4 squamous cell carcinomas, about ten non-squamous carcinomas and 1 not otherwise specified. Findings and caveats of the study: Recurring identical dominant CDR3 beta clonotypes were observed across tumor sites within a patient, together with site-unique high-frequency clones. A significant, moderate positive correlation (R approximately 0.35) linked local T-cell clonality and tumor mutational burden.

Multiplex PCR amplified TCR beta CDR3 with 32 V and 13 J primers. MiXCR was run by TCRdb on the multiplex PCR reads, yielding one entry per CDR3 protein. The table shows about 15,000 distinct CDR3 sequences, with around 27% occurring only once. Bulk tumor genomic DNA was the template, and each sample received around 0.55 ug. Spaced far apart, several biopsies were taken from each primary tumor during surgery. The study cohort was described as untreated, and its members had newly diagnosed non-small cell lung cancer. They went on to have curative surgery. Newly diagnosed patients with non-small cell lung cancer who were having surgery with curative intent served as donors. This clonotype occurred a few times. The target antigen is unknown. Sample: lung tumor tissue. The clonotype originates from a man in his forties with non-small cell lung cancer.

The CDR3 is CASSRAGGTGELFF. The CDR3, as DNA: TGTGCCAGCAGCCGAGCGGGAGGGACCGGGGAGCTGTTTTTT. The chain is built from TRBV7-9 and TRBJ2-2; 10 bases are shared with TRBD2. V lost 5 bases to trimming and J lost 5 bases; unmatched junction nucleotides: 2. The CDR3 length is 14 residues. Germline-derived CDR1 and CDR2 are SEHNR and FQNEAQ (reference sequence).